These T cell receptor beta chains were read from a single sample in a study of beta chain features in type 1 diabetes. Profiling relied on immunoSEQ multiplex PCR, and the TCRdb table lists in-frame clones only, not all of them. The table lists more than 250,000 clones, about 23% of them singletons, with over 0.01% in the top ten. What was sequenced was naive CD4+ T cells from blood. The source of these receptors is a woman younger than 45 with type 1 diabetes. CDR3s include the opening cysteine and the closing phenylalanine or tryptophan. The order of the fields is J gene, V gene, D gene, clone size, CDR3 DNA, CDR3 protein. D genes are given only for firm matches. Some rows have no size entry. The others give once, few or many, or a class for an expanded clone.

J: TRBJ2-5; V: TRBV29-1; D: -; size: -; DNA: TGCAGCGTTGAAAACAGGACCAAGAGTACCCAGTACTTC; CDR3: CSVENRTKSTQYF
J: TRBJ1-4; V: TRBV30; D: TRBD1; size: -; DNA: TGTGCCTGGAGTGTACACAGGGGTGAGGAAAAACTGTTTTTT; CDR3: CAWSVHRGEEKLFF
J: TRBJ2-5; V: TRBV19; D: TRBD2; size: -; DNA: TGTGCCAGTAGTATAGGACTAGCGGAGGAACTACAAGAGACCCAGTACTTC; CDR3: CASSIGLAEELQETQYF
J: TRBJ2-1; V: TRBV14; D: TRBD2; size: -; DNA: TGTGCCAGCAGCCAACAGAGGACTAGCGGGGACTACAATGAGCAGTTCTTC; CDR3: CASSQQRTSGDYNEQFF
J: TRBJ2-7; V: TRBV14; D: TRBD2; size: few; DNA: TGTGCCACCAAGACTAGCGGGACCTACGAGCAGTACTTC; CDR3: CATKTSGTYEQYF
J: TRBJ2-7; V: TRBV15; D: -; size: few; DNA: TGTGCCACCAGCAGAGATAGCGGTGAGCAGTACTTC; CDR3: CATSRDSGEQYF
J: TRBJ2-5; V: TRBV30; D: -; size: -; DNA: TGTGCCTGGAGTGTACGGTCGGGGATCGAGACCCAGTACTTC; CDR3: CAWSVRSGIETQYF
J: TRBJ2-1; V: TRBV6-5; D: -; size: -; DNA: TGTGCCATCGGGACAACTAACAATGAGCAGTTCTTC; CDR3: CAIGTTNNEQFF
J: TRBJ2-6; V: TRBV7-6; D: TRBD1; size: few; DNA: TGTGCCAGCAGCCCGCGGACAGGTGGGGCCAACGTCCTGACTTTC; CDR3: CASSPRTGGANVLTF
J: TRBJ1-2; V: TRBV2; D: -; size: -; DNA: TGTGCCAGCAGCGCAGGGTTCTATGGCTACACCTTC; CDR3: CASSAGFYGYTF
J: TRBJ2-3; V: TRBV9; D: TRBD1; size: few; DNA: TGTGCCAGCAGCGTACAGGGGGCAGATACGCAGTATTTT; CDR3: CASSVQGADTQYF
J: TRBJ1-5; V: TRBV15; D: -; size: -; DNA: TGTGCCACCAGCAAGCAGCCGCTAGCGGGCAATCAGCCCCAGCATTTT; CDR3: CATSKQPLAGNQPQHF
J: TRBJ2-1; V: TRBV11-2; D: TRBD2; size: -; DNA: TGTGCCAGCACCACGGGACTAGCGGGAGGAAATGAGCAGTTCTTC; CDR3: CASTTGLAGGNEQFF
J: TRBJ1-1; V: TRBV7-9; D: -; size: few; DNA: TGTGCCAGCAGCTTAGAGGCGGGTACCGCTTTCTTT; CDR3: CASSLEAGTAFF
J: TRBJ2-1; V: TRBV18; D: TRBD1; size: few; DNA: TGTGCCAGCTCACCGCAGAGGACAGGGCCGTCCTACAATGAGCAGTTCTTC; CDR3: CASSPQRTGPSYNEQFF
J: TRBJ1-1; V: TRBV7-9; D: -; size: few; DNA: TGTGCCAGCAGCTTCACCCAGGGGACTGAAGCTTTCTTT; CDR3: CASSFTQGTEAFF
J: TRBJ1-2; V: TRBV2; D: TRBD1; size: -; DNA: TGTGCCAGCAGTGAATCAGGACAGGGAATCGGTGGCTACACCTTC; CDR3: CASSESGQGIGGYTF
J: TRBJ1-2; V: TRBV28; D: -; size: -; DNA: TGTGCCAGCTCCTACCAAAGGACAGACTATGGCTACACCTTC; CDR3: CASSYQRTDYGYTF
J: TRBJ1-2; V: TRBV29-1; D: -; size: few; DNA: TGCAGCGTTGAAGATCGCCAGGCGAACTATGGCTACACCTTC; CDR3: CSVEDRQANYGYTF
J: TRBJ2-6; V: TRBV4-1; D: -; size: few; DNA: TGCGCCAGCAGCCAAGAACTTAGTGAGGCTGGGGCCAACGTCCTGACTTTC; CDR3: CASSQELSEAGANVLTF
J: TRBJ1-1; V: TRBV18; D: -; size: -; DNA: TGTGCCAGCTCACCCACTTTCCAAGTAATGAACACTGAAGCTTTCTTT; CDR3: CASSPTFQVMNTEAFF
J: TRBJ1-1; V: TRBV25-1; D: TRBD1; size: -; DNA: TGTGCCAGCAGTGAATGGACAGGGGGGAACACTGAAGCTTTCTTT; CDR3: CASSEWTGGNTEAFF
J: TRBJ2-5; V: TRBV28; D: TRBD2; size: -; DNA: TGTGCCAGCAGTCCGACCCTGGAAACTAGCGGGAGCCGGGAGACCCAGTACTTC; CDR3: CASSPTLETSGSRETQYF
J: TRBJ2-7; V: TRBV7-9; D: TRBD1; size: few; DNA: TGTGCCAGCAGCCCGGGACAGCTCGTACACTACGAGCAGTACTTC; CDR3: CASSPGQLVHYEQYF
J: TRBJ1-2; V: TRBV18; D: TRBD1; size: few; DNA: TGTGCCAGCTCACCAGGGACAGGAACCAACTATGGCTACACCTTC; CDR3: CASSPGTGTNYGYTF
J: TRBJ2-7; V: TRBV28; D: -; size: -; DNA: TGTGCCAGCACCTTTGGGCCCTACGAGCAGTACTTC; CDR3: CASTFGPYEQYF
J: TRBJ1-1; V: TRBV29-1; D: -; size: -; DNA: TGCAGCGTTGACGGTGGGAACACTGAAGCTTTCTTT; CDR3: CSVDGGNTEAFF
J: TRBJ2-5; V: TRBV11-3; D: TRBD2; size: -; DNA: TGTGCCAGCAGCTTAGGGGGACTAGCGAATCCGCAAGAGACCCAGTACTTC; CDR3: CASSLGGLANPQETQYF
J: TRBJ2-7; V: TRBV27; D: -; size: -; DNA: TGTGCCAGCAGGATTGGAACAGGGAACGAGCAGTACTTC; CDR3: CASRIGTGNEQYF
J: TRBJ1-1; V: TRBV2; D: -; size: -; DNA: TGTGCCAGCAGTGTGTTCATTTCGAACACTGAAGCTTTCTTT; CDR3: CASSVFISNTEAFF
J: TRBJ1-1; V: TRBV29-1; D: -; size: few; DNA: TGCAGCGTTGAATTTCGACATCCGAACACTGAAGCTTTCTTT; CDR3: CSVEFRHPNTEAFF
J: TRBJ1-2; V: TRBV29-1; D: TRBD1; size: few; DNA: TGCAGCGTTGAAGCCAGGGACAGGGGAAAAGGGGGCTACACCTTC; CDR3: CSVEARDRGKGGYTF
J: TRBJ2-5; V: TRBV5-1; D: TRBD2; size: -; DNA: TGCGCCAGCAGCTTGGTTCCTAGCGGGAGGGCCGAAGAGACCCAGTACTTC; CDR3: CASSLVPSGRAEETQYF
J: TRBJ2-7; V: TRBV30; D: TRBD2; size: few; DNA: TGTGCCATAGAGCGGGAGGGGTACGAGCAGTACTTC; CDR3: CAIEREGYEQYF
J: TRBJ1-1; V: TRBV29-1; D: TRBD1; size: few; DNA: TGCAGCGTTGCAACAGGGGGCACTGAAGCTTTCTTT; CDR3: CSVATGGTEAFF
J: TRBJ2-5; V: TRBV7-9; D: TRBD2; size: -; DNA: TGTGCCAGCAGCTTAGGCGGGACTAGCCAAGAGACCCAGTACTTC; CDR3: CASSLGGTSQETQYF
J: TRBJ1-5; V: TRBV21-1; D: -; size: -; DNA: TGTGCCAGCAGCAGTACAGCAGATCAGCCCCAGCATTTT; CDR3: CASSSTADQPQHF
J: TRBJ2-2; V: TRBV7-3; D: -; size: -; DNA: TGTGCCAGCAGAAAAACAGGGACCGGGGAGCTGTTTTTT; CDR3: CASRKTGTGELFF
J: TRBJ2-3; V: TRBV4-2; D: TRBD1; size: -; DNA: TGTGCCAGCAGCCAGGAAACCGGGACAGCCTACACAGATACGCAGTATTTT; CDR3: CASSQETGTAYTDTQYF
J: TRBJ1-2; V: TRBV19; D: TRBD1; size: -; DNA: TGTGCCAGTAGTGCGGGACAGAACGGAGTTAACTATGGCTACACCTTC; CDR3: CASSAGQNGVNYGYTF
J: TRBJ2-7; V: TRBV5-1; D: TRBD2; size: -; DNA: TGCGCCAGCCGAGTAGCGGGAGAGCCAACCGAGCAGTACTTC; CDR3: CASRVAGEPTEQYF
J: TRBJ2-1; V: TRBV30; D: -; size: few; DNA: TGTGCCTGGAGTGGGCCTAGCAACTACAATGAGCAGTTCTTC; CDR3: CAWSGPSNYNEQFF
J: TRBJ2-3; V: TRBV30; D: -; size: few; DNA: TGTGCCTGGAGCTTGGACTTTCTATCCACAGATACGCAGTATTTT; CDR3: CAWSLDFLSTDTQYF
J: TRBJ1-5; V: TRBV28; D: -; size: -; DNA: TGTGCCAGCAGTTTGGGAGGGGTTAGCAATCAGCCCCAGCATTTT; CDR3: CASSLGGVSNQPQHF
J: TRBJ2-7; V: TRBV28; D: -; size: few; DNA: TGTGCCAGCAGTTACGGGGACTCCTACGAGCAGTACTTC; CDR3: CASSYGDSYEQYF
J: TRBJ1-2; V: TRBV13; D: TRBD1; size: -; DNA: TGTGCCAGCAGCTCTCCGGGACAGGGGTCCTATGGCTACACCTTC; CDR3: CASSSPGQGSYGYTF
J: TRBJ2-1; V: TRBV30; D: -; size: -; DNA: TGTGCCTGGAGTCCACCATGGAGACTAGACTTCAATGAGCAGTTCTTC; CDR3: CAWSPPWRLDFNEQFF
J: TRBJ1-2; V: TRBV9; D: TRBD1; size: few; DNA: TGTGCCAGCAGCGCGGACAGGGGATTGGGAGGCTACACCTTC; CDR3: CASSADRGLGGYTF
J: TRBJ2-2; V: TRBV12-2; D: -; size: -; DNA: TGTGCAAGTCTCCCGGGGACTAGCGGCCCCGGGTGCACCGGGGAGCTGTTTTTT; CDR3: CASLPGTSGPGCTGELFF
J: TRBJ1-2; V: TRBV9; D: -; size: -; DNA: TGTGCCAGCAGCGTAGTGGGGGGGCCCGACTATGGCTACACCTTC; CDR3: CASSVVGGPDYGYTF